This is a list of T cell receptor beta chains from one sample in a study of early T cells in non-severe SARS-CoV-2 infection. TCRdb used MiXCR to reprocess the 5' RACE reads, holding one entry per CDR3 protein. The sample shows over 30,000 distinct CDR3 sequences, 5% to 7% of them seen only once. The sequencing sample was made of whole blood. The source is an adult who was a healthcare worker with PCR-confirmed SARS-CoV-2 infection or an uninfected control (not recorded which). The CDR3 runs from the conserved cysteine through the conserved F or W. Each record gives: J gene, clone size, D gene, V gene, CDR3 protein, CDR3 DNA. A D gene is named only where the DNA matches it firmly. Size is stated for part of the rows, as once, few or many counts, or as a class when the clone is expanded.

j_gene: TRBJ1-5; abundance: many; d_gene: -; v_gene: TRBV5-5; CDR3aa: CASSAFIHGLGNQPQHF; CDR3nt: TGTGCCAGCAGCGCCTTCATCCACGGTCTCGGCAATCAGCCCCAGCATTTT
j_gene: TRBJ1-2; abundance: many; d_gene: -; v_gene: TRBV6-5; CDR3aa: CASSYLVGQVDGYTF; CDR3nt: TGTGCCAGCAGTTACCTTGTTGGCCAAGTTGATGGCTACACCTTC
j_gene: TRBJ1-4; abundance: many; d_gene: TRBD1; v_gene: TRBV5-4; CDR3aa: CASSPDRGRYNEKLFF; CDR3nt: TGTGCCAGCAGCCCGGACAGGGGGCGGTATAATGAAAAACTGTTTTTT
j_gene: TRBJ1-5; abundance: many; d_gene: -; v_gene: TRBV20-1; CDR3aa: CSAREGVNQPQHF; CDR3nt: TGCAGTGCTAGGGAGGGGGTGAATCAGCCCCAGCATTTT
j_gene: TRBJ1-2; abundance: few; d_gene: TRBD1; v_gene: TRBV20-1; CDR3aa: CSARDDGQGALTF; CDR3nt: TGCAGTGCTAGAGACGACGGACAGGGGGCCCTCACCTTC
j_gene: TRBJ2-7; abundance: many; d_gene: TRBD1; v_gene: TRBV28; CDR3aa: CASTTGGTRSSYYEQYF; CDR3nt: TGTGCCAGCACGACAGGGGGCACAAGGAGTTCCTACTACGAGCAGTACTTC
j_gene: TRBJ1-1; abundance: many; d_gene: -; v_gene: TRBV3-1; CDR3aa: CASSQRAVNTEAFF; CDR3nt: TGTGCCAGCAGCCAACGGGCAGTGAACACTGAAGCTTTCTTT
j_gene: TRBJ2-2; abundance: many; d_gene: -; v_gene: TRBV28; CDR3aa: CASFGVLGTGELFF; CDR3nt: TGTGCCAGCTTCGGGGTTTTGGGCACCGGGGAGCTGTTTTTT
j_gene: TRBJ1-6; abundance: many; d_gene: TRBD1; v_gene: TRBV7-9; CDR3aa: CASSVRQGNNSPLHF; CDR3nt: TGTGCCAGCAGCGTCAGACAGGGTAATAATTCACCCCTCCACTTT
j_gene: TRBJ2-1; abundance: many; d_gene: -; v_gene: TRBV7-8; CDR3aa: CASSLQVQGYNEQFF; CDR3nt: TGTGCCAGCAGCTTACAAGTCCAGGGGTACAATGAGCAGTTCTTC
j_gene: TRBJ2-1; abundance: -; d_gene: -; v_gene: TRBV5-4; CDR3aa: CASSLRDDEQFF; CDR3nt: TGTGCCAGCAGCTTGCGGGACGATGAGCAGTTCTTC
j_gene: TRBJ1-1; abundance: few; d_gene: -; v_gene: TRBV20-1; CDR3aa: CSARLHLNTEAFF; CDR3nt: TGCAGTGCTAGGCTACACCTGAACACTGAAGCTTTCTTT
j_gene: TRBJ1-1; abundance: medium-sized; d_gene: -; v_gene: TRBV20-1; CDR3aa: CSVDTEAFF; CDR3nt: TGCAGTGTGGACACTGAAGCTTTCTTT
j_gene: TRBJ1-2; abundance: medium-sized; d_gene: -; v_gene: TRBV3-1; CDR3aa: CASSHGQRRGYGYTF; CDR3nt: TGTGCCAGCAGCCACGGACAGCGAAGGGGCTATGGCTACACCTTC
j_gene: TRBJ2-7; abundance: -; d_gene: TRBD1; v_gene: TRBV6-2/TRBV6-3; CDR3aa: CASLPSGTGSYEQYF; CDR3nt: TGTGCCAGCCTCCCATCCGGGACAGGGTCCTACGAGCAGTACTTC
j_gene: TRBJ2-1; abundance: many; d_gene: -; v_gene: TRBV19; CDR3aa: CASSYPGDNEQFF; CDR3nt: TGTGCCAGTAGTTACCCAGGGGACAATGAGCAGTTCTTC
j_gene: TRBJ2-1; abundance: many; d_gene: -; v_gene: TRBV20-1; CDR3aa: CSASKVSSYNEQFF; CDR3nt: TGCAGTGCTTCAAAAGTTAGCTCCTACAATGAGCAGTTCTTC
j_gene: TRBJ1-6; abundance: many; d_gene: TRBD1; v_gene: TRBV9; CDR3aa: CASSVAPTGTGYNSPLHF; CDR3nt: TGTGCCAGCAGCGTAGCACCAACCGGGACAGGGTATAATTCACCCCTCCACTTT
j_gene: TRBJ1-1; abundance: many; d_gene: TRBD1; v_gene: TRBV30; CDR3aa: CAWSGQGGRQAFF; CDR3nt: TGTGCCTGGAGTGGACAGGGGGGACGACAAGCTTTCTTT
j_gene: TRBJ2-7; abundance: -; d_gene: -; v_gene: TRBV18; CDR3aa: CASSDRTWTYEQYF; CDR3nt: TGTGCCAGCTCAGATCGGACCTGGACCTACGAGCAGTACTTC
j_gene: TRBJ2-5; abundance: medium-sized; d_gene: -; v_gene: TRBV19; CDR3aa: CASSIMLQETQYF; CDR3nt: TGTGCCAGTAGTATTATGCTTCAAGAGACCCAGTACTTC
j_gene: TRBJ2-3; abundance: -; d_gene: -; v_gene: TRBV12-3/TRBV12-4; CDR3aa: CASSPRGSDTQYF; CDR3nt: TGTGCCAGCAGTCCCAGAGGATCAGATACGCAGTATTTT
j_gene: TRBJ2-2; abundance: many; d_gene: -; v_gene: TRBV24-1; CDR3aa: CATSRWGDTGELFF; CDR3nt: TGTGCCACCAGTCGATGGGGGGACACCGGGGAGCTGTTTTTT
j_gene: TRBJ2-2; abundance: many; d_gene: TRBD2; v_gene: TRBV7-6; CDR3aa: CASSRQAGGPNTGELFF; CDR3nt: TGTGCCAGCAGCAGGCAGGCGGGGGGCCCGAACACCGGGGAGCTGTTTTTT
j_gene: TRBJ2-1; abundance: many; d_gene: -; v_gene: TRBV12-3/TRBV12-4; CDR3aa: CASSLPARGLINEQFF; CDR3nt: TGTGCCAGCAGTTTACCCGCTAGAGGGTTAATCAATGAGCAGTTCTTC
j_gene: TRBJ1-5; abundance: many; d_gene: TRBD1; v_gene: TRBV19; CDR3aa: CASSIDRGPNQPQHF; CDR3nt: TGTGCCAGTAGTATTGACAGGGGGCCGAATCAGCCCCAGCATTTT
j_gene: TRBJ1-2; abundance: many; d_gene: -; v_gene: TRBV7-2; CDR3aa: CASSLGAGPGYTF; CDR3nt: TGTGCCAGCAGCTTAGGGGCTGGGCCTGGCTACACCTTC
j_gene: TRBJ2-3; abundance: -; d_gene: TRBD2; v_gene: TRBV20-1; CDR3aa: CSARKPGLAASTDTQYF; CDR3nt: TGCAGTGCTAGGAAACCGGGACTAGCGGCTAGCACAGATACGCAGTATTTT
j_gene: TRBJ2-1; abundance: many; d_gene: -; v_gene: TRBV20-1; CDR3aa: CSAIKVFDEQFF; CDR3nt: TGCAGTGCTATCAAAGTGTTCGATGAGCAGTTCTTC
j_gene: TRBJ1-5; abundance: -; d_gene: TRBD1; v_gene: TRBV18; CDR3aa: CASSPKDRGNQPQHF; CDR3nt: TGTGCCAGCTCACCAAAGGACAGGGGCAATCAGCCCCAGCATTTT
j_gene: TRBJ1-5; abundance: -; d_gene: -; v_gene: TRBV12-3/TRBV12-4; CDR3aa: CASSYRGVLNQPQHF; CDR3nt: TGTGCCAGCAGTTATCGGGGGGTGTTAAATCAGCCCCAGCATTTT
j_gene: TRBJ2-3; abundance: -; d_gene: TRBD2; v_gene: TRBV4-3; CDR3aa: CASSQDGAGASDTQYF; CDR3nt: TGCGCCAGCAGCCAAGATGGAGCGGGGGCCTCAGATACGCAGTATTTT
j_gene: TRBJ1-5; abundance: few; d_gene: TRBD1; v_gene: TRBV5-5; CDR3aa: CASSPSDRGGQPQHF; CDR3nt: TGTGCCAGCAGCCCCTCGGACAGGGGGGGCCAGCCCCAGCATTTT
j_gene: TRBJ1-3; abundance: many; d_gene: -; v_gene: TRBV12-3/TRBV12-4; CDR3aa: CASSFSAGTGNTIYF; CDR3nt: TGTGCCAGCAGTTTTTCTGCGGGAACTGGAAACACCATATATTTT
j_gene: TRBJ1-3; abundance: many; d_gene: -; v_gene: TRBV20-1; CDR3aa: CSARDMGGGPYSGNTIYF; CDR3nt: TGCAGTGCTAGAGATATGGGGGGGGGCCCCTACTCTGGAAACACCATATATTTT
j_gene: TRBJ1-6; abundance: few; d_gene: TRBD1; v_gene: TRBV20-1; CDR3aa: CSARDVGQGSSYNSPLHF; CDR3nt: TGCAGTGCTAGAGATGTGGGACAGGGAAGCTCCTATAATTCACCCCTCCACTTT
j_gene: TRBJ2-2; abundance: many; d_gene: -; v_gene: TRBV2; CDR3aa: CASRWSSAGELFF; CDR3nt: TGTGCCAGCAGGTGGAGCAGCGCCGGGGAGCTGTTTTTT
j_gene: TRBJ1-1; abundance: many; d_gene: -; v_gene: TRBV10-3; CDR3aa: CAISAGGNTEAFF; CDR3nt: TGTGCCATCAGTGCGGGGGGCAACACTGAAGCTTTCTTT
j_gene: TRBJ1-1; abundance: -; d_gene: -; v_gene: TRBV7-6; CDR3aa: CASSLVAGSNTEAFF; CDR3nt: TGTGCCAGCAGCTTAGTGGCAGGGTCAAACACTGAAGCTTTCTTT
j_gene: TRBJ2-2; abundance: few; d_gene: TRBD1; v_gene: TRBV11-2; CDR3aa: CASSPRDRVNTGELFF; CDR3nt: TGTGCCAGCAGCCCCCGGGACAGGGTGAACACCGGGGAGCTGTTTTTT
j_gene: TRBJ2-7; abundance: many; d_gene: -; v_gene: TRBV4-1; CDR3aa: CASSQAQGYSYEQYF; CDR3nt: TGCGCCAGCAGCCAAGCGCAGGGGTATTCGTACGAGCAGTACTTC
j_gene: TRBJ1-4; abundance: -; d_gene: -; v_gene: TRBV18; CDR3aa: CASSGSPPSEKLFF; CDR3nt: TGTGCCAGCTCCGGGAGTCCCCCGAGTGAAAAACTGTTTTTT
j_gene: TRBJ1-1; abundance: many; d_gene: -; v_gene: TRBV7-8; CDR3aa: CASSPLDGTEVFF; CDR3nt: TGTGCCAGCAGCCCATTGGACGGCACTGAAGTTTTCTTT